This is a list of T cell receptor beta chains from one sample in a study of cytomegalovirus exposure and HLA in healthy donors. Generated by immunoSEQ multiplex PCR, the TCRdb table keeps only in-frame clones and is missing some. The sample contains about 140,000 clones, roughly 80% of which appear only once. Specimen: PBMCs. These TCRs come from a female donor in good health and CMV-seronegative. Both conserved end residues are part of each CDR3. A D gene is named only where the DNA matches it firmly. Clone sizes are given selectively: once, few, many, or a class where the clone is expanded.

few	TRBD2	TRBJ2-3	TRBV4-2	CATRTSGGVDTQYF	TGTGCCACCCGGACTAGCGGGGGTGTGGATACGCAGTATTTT
once	NA	TRBJ1-2	TRBV18	CASSLPIGRSTGYTF	TGTGCCAGCTCACTACCAATCGGGAGGTCTACTGGCTACACCTTC
once	NA	TRBJ2-2	TRBV28	CASSYRNTGELFF	TGTGCCAGCAGCTACAGGAACACCGGGGAGCTGTTTTTT
NA	TRBD1	TRBJ2-5	TRBV29-1	CSATGTGANKETQYF	TGCAGCGCTACCGGGACAGGGGCTAATAAAGAGACCCAGTACTTC
NA	NA	TRBJ1-4	TRBV5-1	CASSAGENEKLFF	TGCGCCAGCAGCGCCGGGGAGAATGAAAAACTGTTTTTT
NA	TRBD1	TRBJ2-5	TRBV4-2	CASSQETPGQGVETQYF	TGTGCCAGCAGCCAAGAAACTCCGGGACAGGGCGTAGAGACCCAGTACTTC
few	NA	TRBJ1-2	TRBV19	CASISADGYTF	TGTGCCAGTATATCCGCAGATGGCTACACCTTC
NA	TRBD1	TRBJ1-4	TRBV28	CAIRPTGNEKLFF	TGTGCCATCCGACCGACAGGGAATGAAAAACTGTTTTTT
NA	NA	TRBJ2-1	TRBV7-9	CASSSLANEQFF	TGTGCCAGCAGCTCCCTTGCGAATGAGCAGTTCTTC
once	TRBD1	TRBJ2-3	TRBV27	CASSAAPGQWPDTQYF	TGTGCCAGCAGTGCCGCTCCGGGACAGTGGCCAGATACGCAGTATTTT
NA	TRBD1	TRBJ2-7	TRBV6-1	CASSEKGSRGLVYEQYF	TGTGCCAGCAGTGAAAAGGGATCCAGGGGGCTGGTATACGAGCAGTACTTC
once	NA	TRBJ2-1	TRBV7-9	CASRTRRDSYNEQFF	TGTGCCAGCAGGACTAGACGGGACTCCTACAATGAGCAGTTCTTC
NA	NA	TRBJ2-3	TRBV5-8	CASSLISISRSGPTDTQYF	TGTGCCAGCAGCTTGATATCCATCTCGCGGAGCGGACCAACAGATACGCAGTATTTT
NA	TRBD1	TRBJ2-7	TRBV30	CAWAGQGYEQYF	TGTGCCTGGGCGGGACAGGGATACGAGCAGTACTTC
NA	NA	TRBJ2-7	TRBV15	CATSRVSSSYEQYF	TGTGCCACCAGCAGAGTTAGTTCTTCCTACGAGCAGTACTTC
NA	TRBD1	TRBJ1-2	TRBV7-8	CASRPGTGGVYGYTF	TGTGCCAGCAGGCCCGGGACAGGGGGCGTCTATGGCTACACCTTC
NA	NA	TRBJ2-7	TRBV9	CASSAGVSYEQYF	TGTGCCAGCAGCGCGGGGGTATCCTACGAGCAGTACTTC
NA	TRBD2	TRBJ2-3	TRBV27	CASSLGLASSTDTQYF	TGTGCCAGCAGCCTGGGACTAGCATCTAGCACAGATACGCAGTATTTT
NA	NA	TRBJ2-7	TRBV18	CASSPGLPWDEQYF	TGTGCCAGCTCACCGGGGCTCCCTTGGGACGAGCAGTACTTC
NA	TRBD2	TRBJ2-7	TRBV11-3	CASSLAGTSGSQEQYF	TGTGCCAGCAGCTTAGCTGGTACTAGCGGGAGTCAGGAGCAGTACTTC
once	TRBD1	TRBJ2-7	TRBV5-1	CASSVGQGGDEQYF	TGCGCCAGCAGCGTGGGACAGGGGGGCGACGAGCAGTACTTC
NA	NA	TRBJ2-7	TRBV7-2	CASSSQGLYEQYF	TGTGCCAGCAGCTCTCAGGGGCTATACGAGCAGTACTTC